This T cell receptor (beta chain) was captured by sequencing in a study of T cell responses to AZD1222 COVID-19 vaccine (dated by TCRdb to about 2021). As for the study more broadly: AZD1222 recipients given second doses at about 4 weeks or at about 12 weeks were pooled, since spike-specific TCR depth and breadth were not found to differ between the two schedules. TCR sequencing was performed for 230 to 250 trial participants, of whom some 200 were given two doses of AZD1222 and approximately 25 were given two doses of MenACWY control vaccine. Trial participants were enrolled by age into 18-55, 56-69 and 70-plus year subgroups, with about 150, 28 and 57 TCR-sequenced participants respectively. Results the study describes overall, beyond this receptor: No day 14 peak-response samples were available, so repertoires were characterized only after the peak T cell response. Conclusions about previously exposed vaccinees are limited because only six or seven AZD1222 recipients were SARS-CoV-2 seropositive at baseline. The 56-69-year group was small, and its depth increase did not reach significance, likely because of low power. After two AZD1222 doses, spike-specific TCR breadth and depth were significantly higher than at day 0 and than in MenACWY recipients. Nearly half of unique spike-specific TCRs reportedly recognized epitopes outside regions mutated in the B.1.351 and B.1.1.7 variants. The whole spike protein was spanned by vaccine-associated CD4 TCRs, and dominant responses were seen in regions 160-218 and 743-854. Participants were mostly white British and included more females than males, and it was suggested by the authors that clonal diversity may have been underestimated.

The CDR3 regions of human TCRbeta chains were analyzed by immunosequencing. Per the authors' processing: TCRs in the repertoires were compared against a reference library of SARS-CoV-2-specific TCRs that had been generated with the MIRA antigen-specificity platform. Breadth was defined as the fraction of unique TCRs that were SARS-CoV-2-associated. Depth was defined as the fraction of total T cells that were SARS-CoV-2-associated. Using the MIRA data, each spike-specific TCR was mapped to the spike region that the TCR reacts to and placed in a CD4 or CD8 class. Log10-transformed breadth and depth values were compared by one-way ANOVA with Sidak's multiple comparisons tests. Held by TCRdb, this immuneACCESS table contains in-frame sequences only and omits some clones. Under half of the omission traces to an unresolved V gene where checked; the cause of the rest is unknown. V and J calls and clone size are given by that table; D and trimming were obtained from the DNA. In this sample the table shows about 180,000 clones, about 90% of which occur a single time. The ten largest clones represent less than 3% of the sample.

Trimming costs V 5 bases and J 1 base, and their ends lie 16 bases apart. The CDR3 contains 16 residues, cysteine and phenylalanine counted. Of the read, only the CDR3 DNA is kept; its 48 bases are in frame from base 1. CDR1 and CDR2 (MRHNA, SNTAGT) derive from the germline V gene. With respect to this clone: No antigen is known for it. No qualities accompany the bases; no much larger clone lies one base away.

The sample's time point label, in plain terms: baseline before first vaccination. Samples from vaccinated people were obtained from the UK trials COV001 and COV002, which included a single-blind randomized controlled phase 2/3 trial of AZD1222 (ChAdOx1 nCoV-19) in healthy adults. For TCRbeta chain sequencing, PBMC samples were collected from trial participants at day 0 and at day 28 after the second dose. Recombination connected TRBV6-4 to TRBJ2-3, and perhaps TRBD1 as D gene, on 6 matching bases. The sample here was peripheral blood, taken on day 0 of AZD1222 vaccination. The receptor was derived from an adult in good health. The CDR3 loop reads CASSLVFGGGTDTQYF. The DNA sequence is as follows: TGTGCCAGCAGTCTCGTTTTTGGGGGCGGCACAGATACGCAGTATTTT.